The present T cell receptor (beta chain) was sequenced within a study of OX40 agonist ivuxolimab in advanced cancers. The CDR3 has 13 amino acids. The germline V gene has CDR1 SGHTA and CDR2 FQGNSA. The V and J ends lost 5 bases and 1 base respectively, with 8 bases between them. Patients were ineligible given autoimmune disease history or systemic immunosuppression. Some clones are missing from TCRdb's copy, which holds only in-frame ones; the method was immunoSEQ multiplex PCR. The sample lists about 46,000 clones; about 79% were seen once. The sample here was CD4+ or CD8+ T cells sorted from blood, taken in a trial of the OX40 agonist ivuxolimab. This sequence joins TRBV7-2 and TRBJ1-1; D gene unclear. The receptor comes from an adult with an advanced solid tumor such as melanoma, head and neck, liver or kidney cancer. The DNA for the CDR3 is TGTGCCAGCAGCGAGTACAGGAACACTGAAGCTTTCTTT. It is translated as CASSEYRNTEAFF. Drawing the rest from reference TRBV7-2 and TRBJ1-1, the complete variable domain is GAGVSQSPSNKVTEKGKDVELRCDPISGHTALYWYRQSLGQGLEFLIYFQGNSAPDKSGLPSDRFSAERTGGSVSTLTIQRTQQEDSAVYLCASSEYRNTEAFFGQGTRLTVV.